The source of this T cell receptor (beta chain) is a study of blood T cell repertoires in COVID-19. About the research overall: From the United States, Italy and Spain came samples of acute and convalescent COVID-19. PBMCs, B-cell-depleted T cells, or T cells provided the cDNA or gDNA that made up the material.

As regards this clone: The sample holds other DNA sequences that translate to the same CDR3.

In the original analysis: Quantification of nucleated cells was approximated via reference gene primer amplification. Libraries were prepared by immunoSEQ multiplex PCR; TCRdb keeps only in-frame clonotypes and omits some of them. The DNA was the basis for D and trimming; V, J and clone size are from that table. This table holds a few hundred thousand clones, about 90% found once. Germline values: CDR1 LNHDA, CDR2 SQIVND (reference sequence). This CDR3 comprises 11 residues. This clonotype originated in a man in his 60s with acute or convalescent COVID-19. Sequencing input: peripheral blood. The chain combines TRBV19 with TRBJ2-7; D may be TRBD1 (5 bases). In DNA, the CDR3 is TGTGCAACTCAGGGTGCCTACGAGCAGTACTTC. Translation: CATQGAYEQYF.